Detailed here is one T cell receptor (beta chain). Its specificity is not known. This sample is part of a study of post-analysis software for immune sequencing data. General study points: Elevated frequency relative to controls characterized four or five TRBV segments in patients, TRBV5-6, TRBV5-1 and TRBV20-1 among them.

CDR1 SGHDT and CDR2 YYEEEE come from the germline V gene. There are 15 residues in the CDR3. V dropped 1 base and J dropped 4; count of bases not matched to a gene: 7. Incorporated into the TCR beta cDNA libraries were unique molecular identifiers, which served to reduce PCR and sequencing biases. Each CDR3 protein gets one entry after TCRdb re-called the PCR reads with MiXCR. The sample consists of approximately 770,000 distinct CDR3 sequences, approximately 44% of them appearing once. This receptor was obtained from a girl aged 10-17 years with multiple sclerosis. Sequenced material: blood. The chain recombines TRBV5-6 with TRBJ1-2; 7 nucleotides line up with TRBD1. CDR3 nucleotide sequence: TGTGCCAGCAGCTTGCAGACAGGGACTACCTATGGCTACACCTTC. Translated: CASSLQTGTTYGYTF. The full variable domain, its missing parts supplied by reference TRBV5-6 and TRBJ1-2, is DAGVTQSPTHLIKTRGQQVTLRCSPKSGHDTVSWYQQALGQGPQFIFQYYEEEERQRGNFPDRFSGHQFPNYSSELNVNALLLGDSALYLCASSLQTGTTYGYTFGSGTRLTVV.